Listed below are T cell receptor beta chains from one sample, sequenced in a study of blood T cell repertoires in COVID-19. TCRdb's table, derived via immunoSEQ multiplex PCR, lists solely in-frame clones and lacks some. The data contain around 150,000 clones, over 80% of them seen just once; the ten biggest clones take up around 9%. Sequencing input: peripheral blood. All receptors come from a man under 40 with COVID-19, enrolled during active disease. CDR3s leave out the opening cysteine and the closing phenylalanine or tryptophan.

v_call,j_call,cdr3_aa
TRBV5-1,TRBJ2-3,ASGPGGTDTQY
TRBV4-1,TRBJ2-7,ASSQGTSGLSYEQY
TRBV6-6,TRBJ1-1,ASSRIGPGGQGMAEAF
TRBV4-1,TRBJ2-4,ASSQEILGTVKNIQY
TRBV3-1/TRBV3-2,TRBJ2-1,ASSQVEAGANNEQF
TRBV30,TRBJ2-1,AWSGVTPGGEQF
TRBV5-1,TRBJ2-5,ASSLGGERGETQY
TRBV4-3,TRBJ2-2,ASSQRAGDQTGELF
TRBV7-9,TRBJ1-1,ASSNDRVRTEAF
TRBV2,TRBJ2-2,ASWLSGTGDAGELF
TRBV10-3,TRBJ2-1,AISPTDTTSSYNEQF
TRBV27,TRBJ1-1,ASRRQGWTEAF
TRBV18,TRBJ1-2,ASSLTTGPMEGYT
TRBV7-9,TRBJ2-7,ASSSGTAGLSYEQY
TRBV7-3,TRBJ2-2,ASTNGRADTGELF
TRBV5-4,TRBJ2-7,ASSLGAGVGEQY
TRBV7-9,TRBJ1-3,ASRLTEGNTIY